This T cell receptor (beta chain) derives from a study of blood T cell repertoires in COVID-19. Clones were sequenced by immunoSEQ multiplex PCR, and TCRdb holds only the in-frame ones, with some missing. This table holds about 59,000 clones, roughly nine tenths found once. The V gene's germline CDR1 is MNHEY and CDR2 SVGAGI. The CDR3 extends over 13 amino acids. Trimming removed 6 bases from V and 4 bases from J, with 12 bases in between. The V call is TRBV6-5, the J call TRBJ1-1; D is unclear. Sequencing used peripheral blood. This clonotype originated in a man older than 75 in a cohort sampled during active COVID-19. CDR3 coding DNA: TGTGCCAGCAGCTGGACGGGAAGCACTGAAGCTTTCTTT. Translating gives CASSWTGSTEAFF.